The rows below give T cell receptor beta chains drawn from one sample of a study of cytomegalovirus exposure and HLA in healthy donors. Generated by immunoSEQ multiplex PCR, the TCRdb table keeps only in-frame clones and is missing some. With around 100,000 clones in the sample, the ten largest clones hold more than 3%. Sequencing used PBMCs. These receptors were collected from a man aged 25-45 years in good health and CMV-seronegative. CDR3s include the opening cysteine and the closing phenylalanine or tryptophan. A D gene is named only where the DNA matches it firmly.

V: TRBV7-3; D: TRBD1; J: TRBJ1-1; CDR3: CASSLGAGGRTEAFF; DNA: TGTGCCAGCAGCTTAGGCGCAGGGGGTCGAACTGAAGCTTTCTTT
V: TRBV5-1; D: .; J: TRBJ2-5; CDR3: CASSFPGTGEQYF; DNA: TGCGCCAGCAGCTTTCCGGGAACGGGTGAGCAGTACTTC
V: TRBV5-4; D: TRBD1; J: TRBJ2-1; CDR3: CASSPQGADEQFF; DNA: TGTGCCAGCAGCCCACAGGGGGCGGATGAGCAGTTCTTC
V: TRBV7-2; D: TRBD2; J: TRBJ2-3; CDR3: CASSSTSGDSDTQYF; DNA: TGTGCCAGCAGCTCTACTAGCGGGGATTCAGATACGCAGTATTTT
V: TRBV18; D: .; J: TRBJ1-3; CDR3: CASSPTGSGNTIYF; DNA: TGTGCCAGCTCACCAACAGGGTCAGGAAACACCATATATTTT
V: TRBV5-1; D: .; J: TRBJ2-7; CDR3: CASSLDQGNYEQYF; DNA: TGCGCCAGCAGCTTGGATCAGGGGAACTACGAGCAGTACTTC
V: TRBV29-1; D: TRBD1; J: TRBJ2-7; CDR3: CSVDCSRGLAYEQYF; DNA: TGCAGCGTTGACTGTTCCAGGGGGTTAGCCTACGAGCAGTACTTC
V: TRBV11-2; D: .; J: TRBJ2-5; CDR3: CASSLTIWETQYF; DNA: TGTGCCAGCAGCTTAACTATATGGGAGACCCAGTACTTC
V: TRBV5-1; D: .; J: TRBJ1-4; CDR3: CASRTTGSNEKLFF; DNA: TGCGCCAGCAGGACCACGGGATCTAATGAAAAACTGTTTTTT
V: TRBV29-1; D: TRBD1; J: TRBJ2-5; CDR3: CSVHFAGGGETQYF; DNA: TGCAGCGTCCACTTCGCAGGGGGCGGGGAGACCCAGTACTTC
V: TRBV2; D: .; J: TRBJ2-2; CDR3: CASSPQTSAGELFF; DNA: TGTGCCAGCAGTCCTCAAACTAGTGCCGGGGAGCTGTTTTTT
V: TRBV6-5; D: TRBD2; J: TRBJ2-4; CDR3: CASTRTSGRNIQYF; DNA: TGTGCCAGCACCCGGACTAGCGGGAGGAACATTCAGTACTTC
V: TRBV6-1; D: .; J: TRBJ2-7; CDR3: CASSDIPYEQYF; DNA: TGTGCCAGCAGTGACATTCCCTACGAGCAGTACTTC
V: TRBV30; D: .; J: TRBJ1-2; CDR3: CAWTGFNYGYTF; DNA: TGTGCCTGGACAGGGTTTAACTATGGCTACACCTTC
V: TRBV28; D: .; J: TRBJ1-2; CDR3: CALTPGRGLGYTF; DNA: TGTGCCTTAACCCCCGGTAGGGGTCTTGGCTACACCTTC
V: TRBV28; D: .; J: TRBJ1-1; CDR3: CATFTGSGEAFF; DNA: TGTGCCACCTTTACAGGGTCGGGTGAAGCTTTCTTT
V: TRBV5-1; D: .; J: TRBJ1-1; CDR3: CASSRPEAGDTEAFF; DNA: TGCGCCAGCAGCCGCCCTGAGGCGGGGGACACTGAAGCTTTCTTT
V: TRBV7-9; D: .; J: TRBJ2-1; CDR3: CASSLGRGLSYNEQFF; DNA: TGTGCCAGCAGCTTAGGCCGTGGGCTGTCCTACAATGAGCAGTTCTTC
V: TRBV18; D: .; J: TRBJ2-3; CDR3: CASSPPNLTPSDTQYF; DNA: TGTGCCAGCTCACCACCCAATCTCACACCGTCAGATACGCAGTATTTT
V: TRBV7-9; D: .; J: TRBJ2-7; CDR3: CASSLVQSYEQYF; DNA: TGTGCCAGCAGCTTGGTACAGTCCTACGAGCAGTACTTC
V: TRBV5-4; D: .; J: TRBJ2-6; CDR3: CASSLPGSGANVLTF; DNA: TGTGCCAGCAGCTTACCGGGCTCTGGGGCCAACGTCCTGACTTTC
V: TRBV28; D: .; J: TRBJ2-5; CDR3: CASSKRGETQYF; DNA: TGTGCCAGTTCTAAAAGGGGGGAGACCCAGTACTTC
V: TRBV7-9; D: TRBD2; J: TRBJ2-6; CDR3: CASSLAGTSSGANVLTF; DNA: TGTGCCAGCAGCTTAGCCGGGACTAGCTCTGGGGCCAACGTCCTGACTTTC
V: TRBV6-5; D: .; J: TRBJ1-6; CDR3: CASSYIQGDSPLHF; DNA: TGTGCCAGCAGTTACATACAGGGTGATTCACCCCTCCACTTT
V: TRBV19; D: TRBD1; J: TRBJ2-5; CDR3: CASSMIGQGVGETQYF; DNA: TGTGCCAGTAGTATGATCGGCCAGGGGGTGGGAGAGACCCAGTACTTC
V: TRBV18; D: .; J: TRBJ2-7; CDR3: CASSPPEGSPYEQYF; DNA: TGTGCCAGCTCACCACCGGAGGGGTCCCCCTACGAGCAGTACTTC
V: TRBV2; D: .; J: TRBJ1-6; CDR3: CASRILAGVNSPLHF; DNA: TGTGCCAGCAGAATTTTAGCCGGGGTTAATTCACCCCTCCACTTT
V: TRBV9; D: .; J: TRBJ2-5; CDR3: CASSFGGQYQETQYF; DNA: TGTGCCAGCAGCTTCGGCGGACAGTACCAAGAGACCCAGTACTTC
V: TRBV2; D: .; J: TRBJ2-3; CDR3: CASSVGADTQYF; DNA: TGTGCCAGCAGTGTAGGGGCAGATACGCAGTATTTT
V: TRBV28; D: TRBD2; J: TRBJ2-7; CDR3: CASSTSGGAYEQYF; DNA: TGTGCCAGCAGTACTAGCGGGGGGGCCTACGAGCAGTACTTC
V: TRBV18; D: TRBD1; J: TRBJ1-5; CDR3: CASSPGDRTPQHF; DNA: TGTGCCAGCTCACCAGGGGACAGGACGCCCCAGCATTTT
V: TRBV7-2; D: .; J: TRBJ1-4; CDR3: CASSLGRDREKLFF; DNA: TGTGCCAGCAGCTTAGGGAGGGACCGTGAAAAACTGTTTTTT
V: TRBV2; D: .; J: TRBJ2-7; CDR3: CASSWDKTYEQYF; DNA: TGTGCCAGCAGTTGGGACAAGACCTACGAGCAGTACTTC
V: TRBV2; D: .; J: TRBJ1-6; CDR3: CASIQRGGNSPLHF; DNA: TGTGCCAGCATCCAGCGGGGTGGCAATTCACCCCTCCACTTT
V: TRBV19; D: .; J: TRBJ1-5; CDR3: CASSRGQNSNQPQHF; DNA: TGTGCCAGTAGCAGAGGACAGAATAGCAATCAGCCCCAGCATTTT
V: TRBV5-1; D: TRBD1; J: TRBJ2-7; CDR3: CASSPGQGSYEQYF; DNA: TGCGCCAGCAGCCCGGGACAGGGGTCCTACGAGCAGTACTTC
V: TRBV7-9; D: .; J: TRBJ2-7; CDR3: CASSFNLEQYF; DNA: TGTGCCAGCAGCTTTAATCTCGAGCAGTACTTC
V: TRBV6-4; D: TRBD1; J: TRBJ2-7; CDR3: CASATGISYEQYF; DNA: TGTGCCAGCGCGACAGGGATTTCCTACGAGCAGTACTTC
V: TRBV9; D: .; J: TRBJ2-1; CDR3: CASSVGLEALDEQFF; DNA: TGTGCCAGCAGCGTAGGCCTAGAAGCGTTGGATGAGCAGTTCTTC
V: TRBV5-1; D: TRBD1; J: TRBJ1-3; CDR3: CAGSAATGGTGNTIYF; DNA: TGCGCCGGCAGCGCGGCGACAGGGGGAACTGGAAACACCATATATTTT
V: TRBV29-1; D: TRBD2; J: TRBJ2-3; CDR3: CSVLAGGPDTQYF; DNA: TGCAGCGTTCTAGCGGGGGGGCCAGATACGCAGTATTTT
V: TRBV19; D: .; J: TRBJ1-5; CDR3: CASSRSGLGNQPQHF; DNA: TGTGCCAGTAGTAGATCAGGGTTGGGGAATCAGCCCCAGCATTTT
V: TRBV19; D: TRBD1; J: TRBJ1-5; CDR3: CASRRDRGGNQPQHF; DNA: TGTGCCAGTAGGAGGGACAGGGGAGGTAATCAGCCCCAGCATTTT
V: TRBV18; D: .; J: TRBJ2-2; CDR3: CASSQTGTGELFF; DNA: TGTGCCAGCTCCCAAACAGGGACCGGGGAGCTGTTTTTT
V: TRBV7-6; D: .; J: TRBJ1-4; CDR3: CASSQRGAGLEEKLFF; DNA: TGTGCCAGCAGCCAAAGGGGCGCAGGGTTGGAGGAAAAACTGTTTTTT
V: TRBV5-1; D: TRBD1; J: TRBJ1-5; CDR3: CASSLGQGQPQHF; DNA: TGCGCCAGCAGCTTGGGACAGGGACAGCCCCAGCATTTT
V: TRBV7-2; D: TRBD2; J: TRBJ2-1; CDR3: CASSPNAGGPYNEQFF; DNA: TGTGCCAGCAGCCCCAATGCGGGGGGGCCCTACAATGAGCAGTTCTTC
V: TRBV5-5; D: .; J: TRBJ2-6; CDR3: CASSPGPSGAPSGANVLTF; DNA: TGTGCCAGCAGCCCGGGGCCCTCAGGGGCGCCCTCTGGGGCCAACGTCCTGACTTTC
V: TRBV19; D: TRBD2; J: TRBJ2-5; CDR3: CASSLSGGGKTQYF; DNA: TGTGCCAGTAGCCTTAGCGGGGGAGGGAAGACCCAGTACTTC
V: TRBV11-3; D: TRBD1; J: TRBJ2-1; CDR3: CASSQTGAYNEQFF; DNA: TGTGCCAGCAGCCAGACAGGGGCTTACAATGAGCAGTTCTTC
V: TRBV6-5; D: .; J: TRBJ1-6; CDR3: CASSYSSPETDSPLHF; DNA: TGTGCCAGCAGTTACTCGTCCCCGGAGACGGATTCACCCCTCCACTTT
V: TRBV7-6; D: .; J: TRBJ1-6; CDR3: CASSAWTDNSPLHF; DNA: TGTGCCAGCAGCGCCTGGACAGATAATTCACCCCTCCACTTT